Described below is a single T cell receptor beta chain sequence and its context. This specimen belongs to a study of STAT5B mutations in CD4+ large granular lymphocyte leukemia. There are 16 residues in the CDR3. The germline V and J ends were trimmed by 2 bases and 0 bases, with 8 bases remaining between them. Germline CDR1 and CDR2: MNHNY and SVGAGI (reference sequence). Some clones are missing from TCRdb's copy, which holds only in-frame ones; the method was immunoSEQ multiplex PCR. The profile covers 22,000 or so clones, with roughly 87% appearing a single time and 8.6% taken by the ten largest. The chain uses TRBV6-6 and TRBJ1-6, with D unresolved. Sequencing was performed on CD4+ T cells from blood buffy coats. The TCR comes from a human donor in good health. CDR3: CASSYSESSYNSPLHF. The CDR3, as DNA: TGTGCCAGCAGTTACAGTGAGAGCTCCTATAATTCACCCCTCCACTTT.